A single sample gave rise to the 18 T cell receptor beta chains below, sequenced in a study of response to subunit inactivated influenza vaccine (dated 2018 in TCRdb). The library was produced with RT-PCR. The instrument was an Illumina HiSeq 2500. TCRdb passed the public sequencing reads through fastp at Q25 and MiXCR, retaining productive beta sequences. Merged by CDR3 protein, the rows form single entries marked with the most common genes and DNA. This sample gives about 800,000 distinct CDR3 sequences in total; 20% to 25% of them show up just once. About 10% of the sample belongs to the ten largest clones. Sequencing used PBMCs from blood, obtained roughly 5 days after vaccination. These receptors were collected from a man aged 50-60 years who received an inactivated influenza vaccine. Donor details come from another sample of the same person, matched by shared clones.

Only a few counts were recorded for this clonotype. The chain has TRBV25-1 and TRBJ2-2; 7 bases agree with TRBD2. Germline V gives CDR1 MGHDK, CDR2 SYGVNS. V trimming: 7 bases; J trimming: 0 bases; junction bases outside the gene matches: 11. This CDR3 has 17 residues. CDR3 nucleotide sequence: TGTGCCAGCACCAAGGGTGGGCTAGCGGCGAACACCGGGGAGCTGTTTTTT. As protein: CASTKGGLAANTGELFF.

This clonotype was observed a handful of times. The rearrangement links TRBV15 to TRBJ2-5; D is unclear. CDR3 length equals 15 residues. Germline V gene sequence: CDR1 LNHNV, CDR2 YYDKDF (reference sequence). Trimming removed 5 bases at V and 2 bases at J, with 15 bases between. Here the CDR3 DNA reads TGTGCCACCAGCCGGAGCCAGAACGTACAAGAGACCCAGTACTTC. Protein sequence: CATSRSQNVQETQYF.

A few counts support this clonotype. The CDR3 loop is CASSLTRVRDKPSNEQFF. The CDR3 region has the DNA TGTGCCAGCAGCTTAACTAGAGTGCGGGACAAGCCCTCGAATGAGCAGTTCTTC. The chain is built from TRBV11-1 and TRBJ2-1; D may be TRBD1 or TRBD2 (6 bases each). V was trimmed by 2 bases and J by 7 bases, leaving 24 bases between them. The CDR3 loop spans 18 amino acids. The germline gives CDR1 SGHAT, CDR2 FQDESV (reference sequence).

The chain couples TRBV10-3 to TRBJ1-1; D not resolved. The length of the CDR3 is 14 residues. The V end was cut by 3 bases, the J end by 1 base, with 9 bases between. Germline V gives CDR1 ENHRY, CDR2 SYGVKD. CDR3 coding DNA: TGTGCCATCAGTGATGGCATCACGAACACTGAAGCTTTCTTT. As protein: CAISDGITNTEAFF.

CDR3 loop: CSVEPSGANTGELFF. CDR3 nucleotide sequence: TGCAGCGTTGAACCAAGCGGGGCAAACACCGGGGAGCTGTTTTTT. This chain uses TRBV29-1 with TRBJ2-2; 7 bases align to TRBD2. The CDR3 extends over 15 amino acids. Germline loops: CDR1 SQVTM, CDR2 ANQGSEA. V trimming: 2 bases; J trimming: 2 bases; junction bases outside the gene matches: 5.

CDR3 loop: CASSRAVNTGELFF. In DNA, the CDR3 is TGCGCCAGCAGCCGGGCAGTGAACACCGGGGAGCTGTTTTTT. V and J are TRBV5-1 and TRBJ2-2, with no clear D. The CDR3 totals 14 residues. Germline V gene data show CDR1 as SGHRS and CDR2 as YFSETQ. Trimming removed 4 bases from V and 1 base from J, with 8 bases in between.

The rearrangement uses TRBV7-2 and TRBJ2-7; TRBD2 matches at 10 bases. The V gene end was trimmed by 2 bases and the J gene end by 1 base; junction bases not matched to a gene: 5. The germline V gene encodes CDR1 SGHTA and CDR2 FQGNSA. The CDR3 covers 16 residues. The CDR3 DNA follows: TGTGCCAGCAGCTTATCAGGGACTAGCGAGTCCTACGAGCAGTACTTC. This encodes CASSLSGTSESYEQYF.

This clonotype was observed many times. The chain combines TRBV12-3 or TRBV12-4 with TRBJ2-6; 9 bases are a match to TRBD1. J lost 4 bases, V lost 5 bases, and 3 bases had no gene match. The CDR3 consists of 15 residues. The CDR3 DNA is TGTGCCAGCAGTCCACAGGGGGCAGGGGCCAACGTCCTGACTTTC. Translated: CASSPQGAGANVLTF.

This clonotype has just a few counts. The chain recombines TRBV4-3 with TRBJ2-1, with D perhaps matching TRBD2 (5 bases). CDR3 size: 13 residues. With 3 bases removed from V and 10 bases from J, the gap between germline ends came to 13 bases. The germline V gene has CDR1 LGHNA and CDR2 YSLEER. The CDR3, as DNA: TGCGCCAGCAGCCAGGTACGATCGGGGGAGCAGTTCTTC. Amino acids: CASSQVRSGEQFF.

This clonotype was seen a handful of times. The chain links TRBV7-2 to TRBJ2-5, with D perhaps TRBD1 or TRBD2 (6 bases each). Germline V CDR1 and CDR2: SGHTA, FQGNSA. Trimming took off 5 bases at V and 4 bases at J, with 20 bases between the two ends. CDR3 length equals 16 residues. The DNA for the CDR3 is TGTGCCAGCAGCCCACAGGGTTGGGGAGGAGGAGAGACCCAGTACTTC. Translation: CASSPQGWGGGETQYF.

This clonotype has a handful of counts. V gene TRBV29-1 combines with J gene TRBJ1-1; no firm D call. Germline values: CDR1 SQVTM, CDR2 ANQGSEA. Trimming pared 8 bases from V and 4 bases from J, leaving 14 bases between. The CDR3 covers 12 residues. The CDR3 protein is CSYDWEGTEAFF. CDR3 sequence (DNA): TGCAGCTACGACTGGGAGGGCACTGAAGCTTTCTTT.

This clonotype was detected only a few times. The chain combines TRBV6-1 with TRBJ1-2; possible D gene TRBD1, 5 bases. The CDR3 contains 13 residues. In germline, CDR1 is MNHNS, CDR2 SASEGT. Trimming cost V 5 bases and J 5 bases, with 12 bases left between them. The CDR3 reads CASSQGRWYGYTF. CDR3 nucleotide sequence: TGTGCCAGCAGTCAGGGACGGTGGTATGGCTACACCTTC.

The J gene is TRBJ2-7, the V gene TRBV9, with 7 bases aligning to TRBD2. V lost 0 bases and J lost 5; bases outside the gene matches: 11. The CDR3 runs to 16 residues. From germline, CDR1 is SGDLS and CDR2 YYNGEE. CDR3 sequence reads: CASSVGGSGMGDEQYF. The CDR3 coding sequence is TGTGCCAGCAGCGTAGGGGGGAGCGGGATGGGGGACGAGCAGTACTTC.

This clonotype appeared a few times. The chain combines TRBV20-1 with TRBJ1-5; D might be TRBD1 (5 bases). Germline V CDR1 and CDR2: DFQATT, SNEGSKA (reference sequence). Trimming removed 6 bases from V and 0 bases from J, with 12 bases in between. CDR3 length: 14 residues. CDR3: CSAQRGNSNQPQHF. The CDR3 nucleotides read TGCAGTGCCCAGCGGGGGAATAGCAATCAGCCCCAGCATTTT.

J is TRBJ2-1 and V is TRBV5-1; 14 bases map to TRBD2. V shed 0 bases, J shed 8 bases, and the junction held 7 bases outside the gene matches. Germline CDR1 reads SGHRS; CDR2 reads YFSETQ. The CDR3 sequence is 17 residues long. CDR3 amino acids: CASSLAYRLAGGDEQFF. CDR3 coding DNA: TGCGCCAGCAGCTTGGCCTATCGACTAGCGGGGGGGGATGAGCAGTTCTTC.

This clonotype has more than one count but fewer than ten. This chain connects TRBV4-2 to TRBJ2-7, with TRBD1 identical over 9 bases. This CDR3 comprises 15 residues. V lost 8 bases, J lost 0 bases, and 8 bases stayed unmatched. Germline V gives CDR1 LGHNA, CDR2 YNFKEQ. The CDR3 DNA sequence: TGTGCCAGCGGGTCCGGGACAGGGACCTCCTACGAGCAGTACTTC. It translates to CASGSGTGTSYEQYF.

The V gene is TRBV20-1, the J gene TRBJ1-1; 10 bases are a match to TRBD1. Trimming at V came to 1 base and at J to 6 bases, leaving 5 bases not matched to a gene. There are 14 residues in the CDR3. CDR1 and CDR2 (germline): DFQATT, SNEGSKA (reference sequence). The CDR3 DNA sequence: TGCAGTGCTAGAGCGACAGGGGGCCGCGCTGAAGCTTTCTTT. Translated: CSARATGGRAEAFF.

This clonotype has a handful of counts. V gene TRBV16 combines with J gene TRBJ2-3, with 14 positions matching TRBD2. Trimming at V came to 4 bases and at J to 14 bases, leaving 8 bases not matched to a gene. The germline gives CDR1 KGHSY, CDR2 FQNENV. The CDR3 is made up of 14 amino acids. The CDR3, as DNA: TGTGCCAGCAGCCCTGGGACTAGCGGGAGCCGGCTGTATTTT. This gives the protein CASSPGTSGSRLYF.